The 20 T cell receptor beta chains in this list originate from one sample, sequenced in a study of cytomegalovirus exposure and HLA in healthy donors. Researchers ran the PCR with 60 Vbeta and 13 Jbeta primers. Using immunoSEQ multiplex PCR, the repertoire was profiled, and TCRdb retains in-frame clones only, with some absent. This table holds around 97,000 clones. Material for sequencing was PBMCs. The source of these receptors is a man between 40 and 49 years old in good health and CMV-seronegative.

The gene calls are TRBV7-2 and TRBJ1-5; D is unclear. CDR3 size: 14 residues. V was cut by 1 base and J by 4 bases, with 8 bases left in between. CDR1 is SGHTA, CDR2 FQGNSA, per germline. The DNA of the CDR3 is TGTGCCAGCAGCTTAGAGCCGCCAAATCAGCCCCAGCATTTT. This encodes CASSLEPPNQPQHF.

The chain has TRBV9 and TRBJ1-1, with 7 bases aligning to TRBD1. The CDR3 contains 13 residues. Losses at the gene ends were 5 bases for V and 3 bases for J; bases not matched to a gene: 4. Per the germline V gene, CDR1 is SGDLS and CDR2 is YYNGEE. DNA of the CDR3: TGTGCCAGCAGTCGACAGGGTTACACTGAAGCTTTCTTT. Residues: CASSRQGYTEAFF.

The CDR3 reads CASSRGLAGVTGELFF. As DNA, the CDR3 is TGTGCCAGCAGCCGAGGACTAGCGGGAGTTACCGGGGAGCTGTTTTTT. V gene TRBV7-2 combines with J gene TRBJ2-2; TRBD2 matches 13 bases. V shed 5 bases and J 5 bases; nucleotides not matched to a gene: 5. Germline values: CDR1 SGHTA, CDR2 FQGNSA. CDR3 length: 16 residues.

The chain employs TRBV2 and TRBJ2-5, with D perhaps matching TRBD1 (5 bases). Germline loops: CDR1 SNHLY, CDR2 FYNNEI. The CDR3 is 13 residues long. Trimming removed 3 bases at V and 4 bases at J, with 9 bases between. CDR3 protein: CASSEAGRETQYF. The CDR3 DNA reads TGTGCCAGCAGTGAGGCAGGGCGAGAGACCCAGTACTTC.

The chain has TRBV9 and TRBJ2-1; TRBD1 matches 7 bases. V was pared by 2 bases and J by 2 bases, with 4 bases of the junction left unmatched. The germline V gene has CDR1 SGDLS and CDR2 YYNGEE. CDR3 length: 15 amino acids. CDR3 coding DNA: TGTGCCAGCAGCGTGGGACAGCACCCCTACAATGAGCAGTTCTTC. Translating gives CASSVGQHPYNEQFF. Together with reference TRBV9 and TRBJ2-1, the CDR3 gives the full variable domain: DSGVTQTPKHLITATGQRVTLRCSPRSGDLSVYWYQQSLDQGLQFLIQYYNGEERAKGNILERFSAQQFPDLHSELNLSSLELGDSALYFCASSVGQHPYNEQFFGPGTRLTVL.

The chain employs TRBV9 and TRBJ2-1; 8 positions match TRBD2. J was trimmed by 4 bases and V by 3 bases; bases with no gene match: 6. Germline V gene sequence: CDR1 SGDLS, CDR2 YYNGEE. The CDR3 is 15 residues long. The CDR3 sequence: CASSASSGGYNEQFF. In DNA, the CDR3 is TGTGCCAGCAGCGCCTCCTCGGGGGGGTACAATGAGCAGTTCTTC.

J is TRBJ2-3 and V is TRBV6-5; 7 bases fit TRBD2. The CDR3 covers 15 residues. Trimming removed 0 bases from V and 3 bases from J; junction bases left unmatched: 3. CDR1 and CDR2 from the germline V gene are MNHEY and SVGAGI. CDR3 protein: CASSYSGLVTDTQYF. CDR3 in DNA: TGTGCCAGCAGTTACTCCGGACTAGTGACAGATACGCAGTATTTT.

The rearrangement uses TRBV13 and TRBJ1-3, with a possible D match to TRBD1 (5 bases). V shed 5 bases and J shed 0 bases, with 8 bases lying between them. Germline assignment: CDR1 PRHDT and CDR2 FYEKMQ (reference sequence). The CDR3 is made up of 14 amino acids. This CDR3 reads CASSRGGSGNTIYF. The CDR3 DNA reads TGTGCCAGCAGCCGGGGGGGCTCTGGAAACACCATATATTTT.

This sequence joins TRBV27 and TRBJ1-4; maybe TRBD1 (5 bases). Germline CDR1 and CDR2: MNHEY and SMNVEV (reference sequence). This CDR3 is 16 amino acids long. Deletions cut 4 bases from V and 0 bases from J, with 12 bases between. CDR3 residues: CASSSHLRATNEKLFF. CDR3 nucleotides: TGTGCCAGCAGTTCACACCTCAGGGCAACTAATGAAAAACTGTTTTTT.

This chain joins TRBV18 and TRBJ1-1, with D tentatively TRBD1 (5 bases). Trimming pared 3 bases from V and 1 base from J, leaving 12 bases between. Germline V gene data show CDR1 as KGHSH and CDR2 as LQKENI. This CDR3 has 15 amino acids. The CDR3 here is CASSPSRQRNTEAFF. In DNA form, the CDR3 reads TGTGCCAGCTCACCTTCTCGACAGAGGAACACTGAAGCTTTCTTT.

CDR3 bases: TGTGCCAGCAGTGAAGGGACAGGGTATATCTACGAGCAGTACTTC. It codes for CASSEGTGYIYEQYF. V and J are TRBV6-1 and TRBJ2-7; TRBD1 aligns across 8 bases. V shed 1 base and J 3 bases; nucleotides not matched to a gene: 5. Per germline, CDR1 MNHNS and CDR2 SASEGT. The CDR3 extends over 15 amino acids.

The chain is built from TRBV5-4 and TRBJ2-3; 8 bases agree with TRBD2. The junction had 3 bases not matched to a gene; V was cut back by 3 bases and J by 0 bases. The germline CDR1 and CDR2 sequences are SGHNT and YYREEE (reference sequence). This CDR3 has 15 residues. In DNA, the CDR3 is TGTGCCAGCAGCTCTGCGGGGGGTAGCACAGATACGCAGTATTTT. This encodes CASSSAGGSTDTQYF.

The CDR3 is CASTQGSGATNAEQYF. DNA for the CDR3: TGTGCCAGCACCCAGGGCAGCGGGGCGACAAATGCCGAGCAGTACTTC. The chain carries TRBV28 and TRBJ2-7, with 7 positions matching TRBD2. CDR3 length: 16 amino acids. The germline gives CDR1 MDHEN, CDR2 SYDVKM. V was pared by 7 bases and J by 6 bases, with 18 bases of the junction left unmatched.

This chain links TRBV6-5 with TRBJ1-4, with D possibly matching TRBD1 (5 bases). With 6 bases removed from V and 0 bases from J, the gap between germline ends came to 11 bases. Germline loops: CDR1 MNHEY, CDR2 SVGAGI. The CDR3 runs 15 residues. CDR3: CASSRSTATNEKLFF. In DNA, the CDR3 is TGTGCCAGCAGCCGGTCGACAGCAACTAATGAAAAACTGTTTTTT.

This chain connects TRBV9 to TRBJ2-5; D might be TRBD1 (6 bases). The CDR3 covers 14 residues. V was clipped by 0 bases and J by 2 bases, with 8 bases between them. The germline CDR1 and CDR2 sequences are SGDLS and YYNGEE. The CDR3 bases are TGTGCCAGCAGCGTAGGGGGGCTACAAGAGACCCAGTACTTC. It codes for CASSVGGLQETQYF.

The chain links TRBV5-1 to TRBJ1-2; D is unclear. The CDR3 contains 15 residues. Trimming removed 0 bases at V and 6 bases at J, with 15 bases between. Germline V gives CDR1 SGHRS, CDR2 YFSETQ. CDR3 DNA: TGCGCCAGCAGCTTGGGAATGTCCGGGGTCAATGGCTACACCTTC. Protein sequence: CASSLGMSGVNGYTF.

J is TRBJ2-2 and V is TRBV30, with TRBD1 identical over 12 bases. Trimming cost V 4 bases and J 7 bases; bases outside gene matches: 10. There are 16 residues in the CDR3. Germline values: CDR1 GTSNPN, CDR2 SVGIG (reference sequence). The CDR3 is CAWTTPGQGASGELFF. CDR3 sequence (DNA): TGTGCCTGGACCACTCCGGGACAGGGGGCCAGCGGGGAGCTGTTTTTT. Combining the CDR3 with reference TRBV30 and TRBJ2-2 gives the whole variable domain SQTIHQWPATLVQPVGSPLSLECTVEGTSNPNLYWYRQAAGRGLQLLFYSVGIGQISSEVPQNLSASRPQDRQFILSSKKLLLSDSGFYLCAWTTPGQGASGELFFGEGSRLTVL.

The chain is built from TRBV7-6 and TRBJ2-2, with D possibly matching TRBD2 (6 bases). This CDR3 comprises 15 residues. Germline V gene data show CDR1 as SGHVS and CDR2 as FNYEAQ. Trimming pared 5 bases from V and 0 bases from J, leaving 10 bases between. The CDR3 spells CASSRGLANTGELFF. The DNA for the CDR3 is TGTGCCAGCAGCAGGGGACTCGCGAACACCGGGGAGCTGTTTTTT.

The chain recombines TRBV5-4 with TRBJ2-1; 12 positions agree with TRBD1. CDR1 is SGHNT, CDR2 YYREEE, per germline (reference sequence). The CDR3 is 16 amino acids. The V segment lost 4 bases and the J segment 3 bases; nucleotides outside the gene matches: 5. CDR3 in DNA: TGTGCCAGCAGCGCGGGACAGGGGGCGATCTACAATGAGCAGTTCTTC. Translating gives CASSAGQGAIYNEQFF.

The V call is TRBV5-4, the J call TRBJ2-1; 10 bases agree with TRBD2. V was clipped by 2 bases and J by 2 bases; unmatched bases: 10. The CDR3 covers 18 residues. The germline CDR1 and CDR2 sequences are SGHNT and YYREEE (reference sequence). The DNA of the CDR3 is TGTGCCAGCAGCTTAATCATAGCGGGGGGCCCCGCCTACAATGAGCAGTTCTTC. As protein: CASSLIIAGGPAYNEQFF.